A single sample is the source of the 18 T cell receptor beta chains below, sequenced in a study of cytomegalovirus exposure and HLA in healthy donors. In the PCR, 60 Vbeta and 13 Jbeta primers were used. Sequenced by immunoSEQ multiplex PCR; TCRdb stores in-frame clones only, minus some. The sample table includes some 80,000 clones. Material: PBMCs. Source of these receptors: a woman aged 25 to 39 in good health and CMV-seronegative.

The V call is TRBV19, the J call TRBJ1-2, with D perhaps TRBD1 (5 bases). The CDR3 sequence is 14 residues long. CDR1 and CDR2 from the germline V gene are LNHDA and SQIVND (reference sequence). Trimming pared 5 bases from V and 5 bases from J, leaving 15 bases between. The CDR3 reads CASSSSGGDYGYTF. The CDR3 DNA reads as TGTGCCAGTAGTTCGAGCGGGGGAGATTATGGCTACACCTTC.

The J gene is TRBJ1-3, the V gene TRBV15; possible D gene TRBD1, 5 bases. Germline-derived CDR1 and CDR2 are LNHNV and YYDKDF (reference sequence). The CDR3 is made up of 15 amino acids. The V end lost 0 bases, the J end lost 4 bases, and 10 bases lay between the germline ends. The CDR3 nucleotides are TGTGCCACCAGCAGAGATCAGGGTCCAGGAAACACCATATATTTT. This sequence encodes CATSRDQGPGNTIYF.

This chain links TRBV27 with TRBJ2-1; no definite D call. V was pared by 0 bases and J by 4 bases, with 10 bases between. Germline CDR1 reads MNHEY; CDR2 reads SMNVEV (reference sequence). The CDR3 sequence is 15 residues long. This CDR3 reads CASSLSGVRYNEQFF. The CDR3 DNA sequence: TGTGCCAGCAGTTTATCAGGAGTTCGGTACAATGAGCAGTTCTTC.

The V gene is TRBV7-9, the J gene TRBJ2-1; TRBD1 is a possible D gene (5 bases). The CDR3 is 11 amino acids. Germline-derived CDR1 and CDR2 are SEHNR and FQNEAQ (reference sequence). V was cut by 5 bases and J by 12 bases, with 11 bases left in between. The CDR3: CASSQDSGQFF. CDR3 nucleotide sequence: TGTGCCAGCAGCCAAGACAGTGGGCAGTTCTTC. The full variable domain, in which reference TRBV7-9 and TRBJ2-1 provide the parts outside the CDR3, is DTGVSQNPRHKITKRGQNVTFRCDPISEHNRLYWYRQTLGQGPEFLTYFQNEAQLEKSRLLSDRFSAERPKGSFSTLEIQRTEQGDSAMYLCASSQDSGQFFGPGTRLTVL.

J is TRBJ1-1 and V is TRBV5-8; D unresolved. Germline V lookup: CDR1 SGHTS, CDR2 YDEGEE. The length of the CDR3 is 11 residues. V dropped 2 bases and J dropped 4 bases, with 3 bases sitting between them. In DNA, the CDR3 is TGTGCCAGCAGCTTCCGCACTGAAGCTTTCTTT. This codes for CASSFRTEAFF.

The rearrangement links TRBV6-5 to TRBJ2-7; 7 nucleotides line up with TRBD2. Per germline, CDR1 MNHEY and CDR2 SVGAGI. V dropped 6 bases and J dropped 4; count of bases not matched to a gene: 9. The CDR3 spans 14 residues. CDR3 sequence: CASRPRAGEYEQYF. In DNA form, the CDR3 reads TGTGCCAGCAGGCCCCGGGCGGGAGAGTACGAGCAGTACTTC.

CDR3 in amino acids: CASSFQRNNEQYF. The CDR3 bases are TGTGCCAGCAGCTTTCAGCGGAATAACGAGCAGTACTTC. The chain has TRBV7-9 and TRBJ2-7, with D tentatively TRBD2 (5 bases). CDR3 size: 13 residues. V was trimmed by 3 bases and J by 5 bases, leaving 11 bases between them. CDR1 SEHNR and CDR2 FQNEAQ come from the germline V gene (reference sequence).

This chain connects TRBV18 to TRBJ1-1, with D possibly being TRBD1 (5 bases). Trimming took 3 bases from V and 8 from J, leaving 13 bases between them. CDR1 is KGHSH, CDR2 LQKENI, per germline. The CDR3 extends over 13 amino acids. CDR3 coding DNA: TGTGCCAGCTCACCCCAACGGGGGAAAGAAGCTTTCTTT. This translates into CASSPQRGKEAFF.

The chain links TRBV2 to TRBJ2-3; 13 bases are a match to TRBD2. The J segment lost 0 bases and the V segment lost 9 bases, leaving 3 bases of the junction unmatched. The CDR3 is made up of 15 amino acids. CDR1 is SNHLY, CDR2 FYNNEI, per germline. CDR3 sequence: CARGTSGASTDTQYF. DNA for the CDR3: TGTGCCAGGGGGACTAGCGGGGCTAGCACAGATACGCAGTATTTT.

This rearrangement joins TRBV19 to TRBJ1-6, with a tentative D call TRBD1 (6 bases). The germline gives CDR1 LNHDA, CDR2 SQIVND (reference sequence). The CDR3 loop spans 14 amino acids. V was clipped by 7 bases and J by 7 bases, with 14 bases between them. The DNA for the CDR3 is TGTGCCAGTAAAAACAGGGACGGGAATTCACCCCTCCACTTT. Protein sequence: CASKNRDGNSPLHF.

CDR3 in DNA: TGTGCCAGCTCACCAGCCGCAAGGGGTTTTGAAAAACTGTTTTTT. Translation: CASSPAARGFEKLFF. The genes are TRBV18 and TRBJ1-4; a weak D match, TRBD1 (5 bases). The CDR3 runs 15 residues. The germline gives CDR1 KGHSH, CDR2 LQKENI. Deletions cut 2 bases from V and 7 bases from J, with 14 bases between.

The V call is TRBV6-6, the J call TRBJ1-1; 7 nucleotides align to TRBD1. Germline CDR1 MNHNY, CDR2 SVGAGI (reference sequence). J gave up 1 base and V 6 bases, and 2 bases lay outside the gene matches. The CDR3 length is 13 residues. Written as DNA, the CDR3 is TGTGCCAGCAGCTGGACAGGGAACACTGAAGCTTTCTTT. Amino acids: CASSWTGNTEAFF.

The chain couples TRBV30 to TRBJ1-2; no firm D call. The V end was cut by 0 bases, the J end by 1 base, with 15 bases between. CDR1 is GTSNPN, CDR2 SVGIG, per germline (reference sequence). This CDR3 is built from 16 residues. CDR3 coding DNA: TGTGCCTGGAGTGTATCGGTCGGGTCTTTTAACTATGGCTACACCTTC. Translating gives CAWSVSVGSFNYGYTF.

The chain carries TRBV11-2 and TRBJ1-1; perhaps TRBD1 as D (5 bases). The CDR3 is made up of 17 amino acids. In germline, CDR1 is SGHAT, CDR2 FQNNGV. V lost 3 bases, J lost 4 bases, and 21 bases lay in between. In DNA, the CDR3 is TGTGCCAGCAGCTTGGGTCTGACGGGGGAGAGGCGCACTGAAGCTTTCTTT. Protein sequence: CASSLGLTGERRTEAFF.

The chain employs TRBV5-1 and TRBJ2-1, with TRBD2 matching 7 bases. J gave up 6 bases and V 4 bases, and 7 bases lay outside the gene matches. The CDR3 has 14 amino acids. Germline V CDR1 and CDR2: SGHRS, YFSETQ. The CDR3 bases are TGCGCCAGCAGCATCTCCGGGACTATCAATGAGCAGTTCTTC. It codes for CASSISGTINEQFF.

Notes on this clone: The junction differs from germline at one of its ends, possibly a read error. The gene calls are TRBV30 and TRBJ2-7, with D maybe TRBD2 (5 bases). The CDR3 contains 14 residues. CDR1 and CDR2 from the germline V gene are GTSNPN and SVGIG (reference sequence). CDR3 residues: CAWSSGSATYEQCF. The DNA of the CDR3 is TGTGCCTGGAGTAGCGGTAGCGCTACCTACGAGCAGTGCTTC. The whole variable domain, filled in from reference TRBV30 and TRBJ2-7, reads SQTIHQWPATLVQPVGSPLSLECTVEGTSNPNLYWYRQAAGRGLQLLFYSVGIGQISSEVPQNLSASRPQDRQFILSSKKLLLSDSGFYLCAWSSGSATYEQCFGPGTRLTVT.

The CDR3 nucleotides are TGTGCCAGCAGTTTACCTTCCGGGCCCCAGCATTTT. Encoded protein: CASSLPSGPQHF. The chain employs TRBV27 and TRBJ1-5; D remains unclear. This CDR3 has 12 amino acids. Trimming stripped 2 bases from V and 9 bases from J, with 8 bases between. Germline CDR1 is MNHEY and CDR2 is SMNVEV (reference sequence).

V usage is TRBV18 and J usage is TRBJ1-1; 8 bases fit TRBD1. The germline V gene has CDR1 KGHSH and CDR2 LQKENI. The trim removed 3 bases at V and 7 bases at J, leaving 10 bases unmatched. CDR3 length: 15 residues. For the CDR3, the DNA is TGTGCCAGCTCACCGGGACAGGCCGGAAAGGGTGAAGCTTTCTTT. Protein sequence: CASSPGQAGKGEAFF.